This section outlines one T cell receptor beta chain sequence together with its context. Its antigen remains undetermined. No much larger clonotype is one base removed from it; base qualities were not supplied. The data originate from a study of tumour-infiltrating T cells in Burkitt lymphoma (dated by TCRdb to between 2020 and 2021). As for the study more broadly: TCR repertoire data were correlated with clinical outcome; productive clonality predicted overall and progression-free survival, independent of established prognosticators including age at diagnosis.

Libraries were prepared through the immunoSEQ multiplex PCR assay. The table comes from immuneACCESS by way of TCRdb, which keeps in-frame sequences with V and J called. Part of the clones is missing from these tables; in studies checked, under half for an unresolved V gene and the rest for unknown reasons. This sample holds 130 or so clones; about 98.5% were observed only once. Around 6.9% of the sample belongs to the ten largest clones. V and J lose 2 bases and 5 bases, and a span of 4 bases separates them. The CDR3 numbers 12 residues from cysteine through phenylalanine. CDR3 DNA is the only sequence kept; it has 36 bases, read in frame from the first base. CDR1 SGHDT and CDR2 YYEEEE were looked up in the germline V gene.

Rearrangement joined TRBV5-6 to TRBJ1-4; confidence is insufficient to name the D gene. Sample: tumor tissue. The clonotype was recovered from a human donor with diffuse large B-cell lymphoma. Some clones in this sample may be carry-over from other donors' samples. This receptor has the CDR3 CASSLWNEKLFF. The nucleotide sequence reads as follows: TGTGCCAGCAGCTTATGGAATGAAAAACTGTTTTTT.